This T cell receptor beta chain was sequenced during a study of blood T cell repertoires in COVID-19. Looking at the study overall: From T cells, B-cell-depleted T cells, or PBMCs came the material, which was cDNA or gDNA.

Here immunoSEQ multiplex PCR was the method, and the copy in TCRdb shows in-frame clones only, minus some. The table shows around 300,000 clones, with nearly 90% occurring only once. Recruits, aged roughly 18 to 95 years, lived in 25 or so US areas. Cohorts were assigned according to the clinical history that participants reported. Two negative PCRs, clearance, or symptom resolution had been documented for recovered Cohort 3 donors. The ends lost 6 bases at V and 4 bases at J; junction bases unmatched: 2. Germline CDR1 and CDR2: MDHEN and SYDVKM. The CDR3 is 14 residues long. The sequence was obtained from a woman in her 30s who had recovered from COVID-19. This sequence joins TRBV28 and TRBJ2-2; 10 bases match TRBD1. The sequenced sample consisted of PBMCs or T cells enriched from blood (not recorded which). CDR3 loop: CASRWTGGTGELFF. The CDR3 region has the DNA TGTGCCAGCAGATGGACAGGGGGCACCGGGGAGCTGTTTTTT.